This T cell receptor beta chain was sequenced for a study of beta chain features in type 1 diabetes. Study findings and constraints: Compared to healthy donors, patients appeared to have naive, central memory and Treg TCRB repertoires that were more alike. Among all four CD4+ subsets, Type 1 diabetes patients had TCRB CDR3s that were moderately but significantly shorter. The analysis here could not establish whether HLA type shapes TCRB rearrangement.

With V trimmed by 3 bases and J by 14 bases, 6 bases remained unmatched. The CDR3 is 12 amino acids. Germline CDR1 reads MNHNS; CDR2 reads SASEGT. Remarks on this clone: Antigen unknown.

The isolated RNA, all of it, was reverse transcribed, so expressed TCRB transcripts were what got sequenced. Assay: immunoSEQ multiplex PCR; the TCRdb copy retains only in-frame clones and omits some. The data contain 600,000 to 700,000 clones, 9.5% to 15% of them singletons. This receptor was identified in a man aged 25-40 years with type 1 diabetes. The chain uses TRBV6-1 and TRBJ2-4; 8 nucleotides line up with TRBD1. Sequencing input: naive CD4+ T cells from blood. CDR3 sequence: CASSEDRAWEYF. Written as DNA, the CDR3 is TGTGCCAGCAGTGAGGACAGGGCTTGGGAGTACTTC.